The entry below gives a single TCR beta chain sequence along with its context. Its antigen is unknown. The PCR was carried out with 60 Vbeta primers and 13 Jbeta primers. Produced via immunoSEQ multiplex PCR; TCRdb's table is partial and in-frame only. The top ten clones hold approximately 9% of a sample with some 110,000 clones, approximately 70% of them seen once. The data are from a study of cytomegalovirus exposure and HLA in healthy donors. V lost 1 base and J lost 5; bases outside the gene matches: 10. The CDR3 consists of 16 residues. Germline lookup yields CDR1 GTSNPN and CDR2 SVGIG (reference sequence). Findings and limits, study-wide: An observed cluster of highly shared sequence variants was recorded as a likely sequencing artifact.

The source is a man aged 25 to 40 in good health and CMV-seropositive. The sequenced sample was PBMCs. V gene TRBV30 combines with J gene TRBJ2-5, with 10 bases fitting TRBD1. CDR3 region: CAWSAPRTGGIETQYF. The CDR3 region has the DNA TGTGCCTGGAGTGCCCCAAGGACAGGGGGAATCGAGACCCAGTACTTC.